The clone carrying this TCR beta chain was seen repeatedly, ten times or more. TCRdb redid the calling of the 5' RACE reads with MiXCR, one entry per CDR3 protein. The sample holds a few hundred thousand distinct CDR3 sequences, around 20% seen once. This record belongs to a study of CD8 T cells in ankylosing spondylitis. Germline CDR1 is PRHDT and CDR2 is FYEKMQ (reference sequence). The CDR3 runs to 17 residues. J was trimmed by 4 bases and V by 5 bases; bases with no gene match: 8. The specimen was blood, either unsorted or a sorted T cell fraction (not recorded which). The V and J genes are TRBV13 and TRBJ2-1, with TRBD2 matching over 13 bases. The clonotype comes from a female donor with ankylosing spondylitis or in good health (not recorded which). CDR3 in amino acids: CASSPDGLAGVYNEQFF. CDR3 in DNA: TGTGCCAGCAGCCCCGACGGACTAGCGGGAGTTTACAATGAGCAGTTCTTC.